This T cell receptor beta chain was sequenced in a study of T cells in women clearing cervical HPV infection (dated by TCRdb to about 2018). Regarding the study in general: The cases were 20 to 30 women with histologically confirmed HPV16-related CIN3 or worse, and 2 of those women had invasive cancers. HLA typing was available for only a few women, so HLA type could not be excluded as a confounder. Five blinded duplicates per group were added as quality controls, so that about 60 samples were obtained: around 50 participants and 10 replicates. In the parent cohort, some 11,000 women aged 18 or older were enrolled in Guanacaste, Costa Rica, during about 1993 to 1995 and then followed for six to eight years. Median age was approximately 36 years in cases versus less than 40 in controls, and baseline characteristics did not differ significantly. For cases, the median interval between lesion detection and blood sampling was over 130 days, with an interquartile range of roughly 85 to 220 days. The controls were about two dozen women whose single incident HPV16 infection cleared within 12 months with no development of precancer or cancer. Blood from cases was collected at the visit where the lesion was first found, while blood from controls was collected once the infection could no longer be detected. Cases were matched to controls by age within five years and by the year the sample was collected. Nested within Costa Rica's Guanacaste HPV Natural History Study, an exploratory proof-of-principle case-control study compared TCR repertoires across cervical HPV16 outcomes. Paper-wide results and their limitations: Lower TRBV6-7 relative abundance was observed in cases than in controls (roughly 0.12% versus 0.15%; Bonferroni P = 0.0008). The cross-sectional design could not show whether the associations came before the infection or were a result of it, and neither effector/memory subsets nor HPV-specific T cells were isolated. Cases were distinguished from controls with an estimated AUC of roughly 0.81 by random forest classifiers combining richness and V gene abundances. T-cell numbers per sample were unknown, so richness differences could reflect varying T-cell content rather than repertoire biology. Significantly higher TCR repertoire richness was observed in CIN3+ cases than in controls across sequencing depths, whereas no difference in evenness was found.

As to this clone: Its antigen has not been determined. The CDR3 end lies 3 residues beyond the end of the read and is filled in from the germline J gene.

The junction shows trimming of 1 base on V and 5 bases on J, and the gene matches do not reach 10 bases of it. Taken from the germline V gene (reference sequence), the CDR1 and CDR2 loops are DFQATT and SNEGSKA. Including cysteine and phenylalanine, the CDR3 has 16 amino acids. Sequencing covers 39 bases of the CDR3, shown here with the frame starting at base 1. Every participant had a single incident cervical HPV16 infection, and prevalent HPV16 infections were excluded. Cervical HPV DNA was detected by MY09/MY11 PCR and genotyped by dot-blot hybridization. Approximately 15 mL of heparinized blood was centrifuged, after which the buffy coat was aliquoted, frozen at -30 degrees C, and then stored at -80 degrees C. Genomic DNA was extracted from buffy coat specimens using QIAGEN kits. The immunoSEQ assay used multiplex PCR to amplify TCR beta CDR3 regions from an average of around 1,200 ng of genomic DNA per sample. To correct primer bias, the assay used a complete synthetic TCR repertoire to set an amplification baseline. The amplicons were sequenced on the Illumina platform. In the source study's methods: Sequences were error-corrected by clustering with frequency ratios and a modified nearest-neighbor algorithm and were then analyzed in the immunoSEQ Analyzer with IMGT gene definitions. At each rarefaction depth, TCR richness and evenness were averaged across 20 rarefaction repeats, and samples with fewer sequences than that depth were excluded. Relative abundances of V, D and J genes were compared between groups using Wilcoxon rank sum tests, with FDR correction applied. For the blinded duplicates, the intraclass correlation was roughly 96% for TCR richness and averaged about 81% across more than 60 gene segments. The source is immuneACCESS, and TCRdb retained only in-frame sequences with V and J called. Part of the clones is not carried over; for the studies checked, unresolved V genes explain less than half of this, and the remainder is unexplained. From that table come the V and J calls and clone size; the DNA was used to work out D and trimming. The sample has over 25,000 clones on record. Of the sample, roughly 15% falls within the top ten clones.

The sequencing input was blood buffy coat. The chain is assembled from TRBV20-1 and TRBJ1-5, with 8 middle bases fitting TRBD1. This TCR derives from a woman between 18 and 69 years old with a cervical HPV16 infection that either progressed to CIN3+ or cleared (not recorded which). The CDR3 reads CSARALDRAADQPQHF. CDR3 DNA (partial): TGCAGTGCTAGAGCGTTGGACAGGGCGGCCGATCAGCCC.